This paragraph covers one T cell receptor (beta chain) sequence. These data belong to a study of control samples from healthy donors and cancer patients. This CDR3 comprises 15 residues. Germline V gene data show CDR1 as PRHDT and CDR2 as FYEKMQ (reference sequence). With 6 bases clipped from V and 8 bases from J, the junction kept 10 bases outside the gene matches. This table comes from immunoSEQ multiplex PCR, and its TCRdb copy is limited to in-frame clones, with some not included. The table has 130,000 to 150,000 clones, around 94% seen once. The receptor comes from a man aged 60 to 75 with colorectal cancer. The rearrangement links TRBV13 to TRBJ2-2; 9 bases agree with TRBD1. The source material was PBMCs. In DNA form, the CDR3 reads TGTGCCAGCAGGCAGGAAACAGGGGGCTTGGGGGAGCTGTTTTTT. Residues: CASRQETGGLGELFF.